Presented here are 27 T cell receptor beta chains from one specimen sequenced in a study of human T cells and chemical hapten exposure. As to time point: pre-sensitization, week 0. Treatment specified: therapeutic diphenylcyclopropenone sensitization with weekly scalp DPC. In TCRdb, the RACE reads were re-called with MiXCR into one record per CDR3 protein. The sample contains about 40,000 distinct CDR3 sequences, roughly 10% of which appear only once. The sequencing here drew on whole blood, taken in connection with sensitization to the hapten diphenylcyclopropenone (DPC). Receptors were obtained from a man aged 30 to 45 with alopecia areata. Some clones in this sample may be carry-over from other donors' samples.

This clonotype was found many times. This chain links TRBV14 with TRBJ1-5, with D uncertain. V was cut by 0 bases and J by 5 bases, with 23 bases left in between. CDR3 size: 19 residues. Germline CDR1 and CDR2: SGHDN and FVKESK. The CDR3 DNA reads TGTGCCAGCAGCCAAGACCAACATCATTGGGGAATATACGATCAGCCCCAGCATTTT. It yields the protein CASSQDQHHWGIYDQPQHF.

The chain employs TRBV18 and TRBJ2-1; a possible D gene is TRBD1 (6 bases). The CDR3 is 13 residues long. Trimming removed 3 bases from V and 5 bases from J, with 8 bases in between. CDR1 is KGHSH, CDR2 LQKENI, per germline. The CDR3 is CASSPRQDNEQFF. The CDR3 DNA reads TGTGCCAGCTCACCCCGACAGGACAATGAGCAGTTCTTC.

This clonotype was observed many times. The chain is built from TRBV3-1 and TRBJ1-4; 7 bases map to TRBD1. Germline assignment: CDR1 LGHDT and CDR2 YNNKEL (reference sequence). The V and J ends lost 6 bases and 3 bases, in that order; junction bases with no gene match: 7. CDR3 length: 15 amino acids. CDR3 residues: CASSPTGRPNEKLFF. The CDR3 nucleotides read TGTGCCAGCAGTCCGACAGGGAGGCCTAATGAAAAACTGTTTTTT.

This clonotype was counted many times. The CDR3 spells CASSPLAGTDTQYF. CDR3 nucleotides: TGTGCCAGCAGCCCACTAGCGGGCACAGATACGCAGTATTTT. V is TRBV7-2 and J is TRBJ2-3; TRBD2 agrees at 8 bases. CDR3 length: 14 amino acids. J gave up 1 base and V 5 bases, and 2 bases lay outside the gene matches. Germline V CDR1 and CDR2: SGHTA, FQGNSA.

There are a few counts of this clonotype. V gene TRBV7-6 combines with J gene TRBJ2-1; 12 positions match TRBD2. Germline CDR1 SGHVS, CDR2 FNYEAQ. Losses at the gene ends were 4 bases for V and 4 bases for J; bases not matched to a gene: 8. The CDR3 totals 17 residues. CDR3 bases: TGTGCCAGCAGCTCCCGACTAGCGGGAGCCACTTACAATGAGCAGTTCTTC. Protein: CASSSRLAGATYNEQFF.

This clonotype was observed at least ten times. The CDR3 bases are TGTGCCAGCAGCGTAGCGGGACAGAATAATTCACCCCTCCACTTT. It yields the protein CASSVAGQNNSPLHF. The chain is built from TRBV9 and TRBJ1-6, with TRBD1 matching 7 bases. The length of the CDR3 is 15 residues. The V segment lost 0 bases and the J segment 5 bases; nucleotides outside the gene matches: 2. From germline, CDR1 is SGDLS and CDR2 YYNGEE.

This clonotype has a handful of counts. This chain connects TRBV3-1 to TRBJ2-1; 7 nucleotides match TRBD2. The CDR3 loop spans 15 amino acids. Germline V lookup: CDR1 LGHDT, CDR2 YNNKEL (reference sequence). Trimming removed 4 bases from V and 1 base from J; junction bases left unmatched: 4. CDR3 sequence (DNA): TGTGCCAGCAGCCCCGAGCGGGGTTCCTACAATGAGCAGTTCTTC. It encodes CASSPERGSYNEQFF.

Here the CDR3 reads CSADLTDTQYF. In DNA form, the CDR3 reads TGCAGTGCCGATCTCACAGATACGCAGTATTTT. The genes are TRBV20-1 and TRBJ2-3; D not resolved. V was trimmed by 6 bases and J by 2 bases, leaving 6 bases between them. The V gene's germline CDR1 is DFQATT and CDR2 SNEGSKA (reference sequence). The CDR3 is 11 amino acids.

This clonotype was found many times. The rearrangement uses TRBV7-9 and TRBJ2-4; TRBD1 is a possible D gene (6 bases). The CDR3 spans 16 residues. Deletions cut 5 bases from V and 0 bases from J, with 14 bases between. Germline lookup yields CDR1 SEHNR and CDR2 FQNEAQ (reference sequence). CDR3 sequence: CASSRVGQLAKNIQYF. The CDR3 coding sequence is TGTGCCAGCAGCCGAGTAGGACAGTTAGCCAAAAACATTCAGTACTTC.

This clonotype was recorded a few times. The chain carries TRBV3-1 and TRBJ2-7; D call uncertain. This CDR3 has 15 residues. Germline V CDR1 and CDR2: LGHDT, YNNKEL (reference sequence). V lost 0 bases and J lost 2, with 11 bases in between. The CDR3 sequence: CASSQEWLETYEQYF. The DNA for the CDR3 is TGTGCCAGCAGCCAAGAATGGCTGGAGACCTACGAGCAGTACTTC.

This clonotype was seen a few times. The J gene is TRBJ2-7, the V gene TRBV12-5; 11 nucleotides match TRBD1. V lost 5 bases to trimming and J lost 0 bases; unmatched junction nucleotides: 3. This CDR3 comprises 15 residues. Germline values: CDR1 LGHNT, CDR2 FRNRAP. The CDR3 coding sequence is TGTGCTAGTGGTAGAGGACAGGGGGCCTCCTACGAGCAGTACGTC. This sequence encodes CASGRGQGASYEQYV.

The chain uses TRBV6-2 or TRBV6-3 and TRBJ1-3, with a possible D match to TRBD1 (6 bases). This CDR3 is 15 amino acids long. Per germline, CDR1 MNHEY and CDR2 SVGEGT. Trimming left V 0 bases short and J 3 bases short, with 9 bases between. The CDR3 spells CASSYSEGHGNTIYF. The CDR3 DNA is TGTGCCAGCAGTTACTCAGAGGGACATGGAAACACCATATATTTT.

The rearrangement joins TRBV29-1 to TRBJ2-5; no reliable D call. Per germline, CDR1 SQVTM and CDR2 ANQGSEA. The germline V and J ends were trimmed by 1 base and 5 bases, with 17 bases remaining between them. The CDR3 length is 15 residues. CDR3: CSVEGGATMSETQYF. For the CDR3, the DNA is TGCAGCGTTGAAGGCGGTGCAACAATGAGTGAGACCCAGTACTTC.

V and J are TRBV10-2 and TRBJ2-7; a possible D gene is TRBD1 (5 bases). The CDR3 consists of 13 residues. Trimming pared 7 bases from V and 0 bases from J, leaving 10 bases between. Germline CDR1 and CDR2: WSHSY and SAAADI. The CDR3 is CASMGQTSYEQYF. CDR3 in DNA: TGCGCCAGCATGGGGCAGACCTCCTACGAGCAGTACTTC.

This chain uses TRBV28 with TRBJ2-5; D remains unclear. The CDR3 runs 13 residues. The germline V and J ends were trimmed by 1 base and 3 bases, with 6 bases remaining between them. Germline assignment: CDR1 MDHEN and CDR2 SYDVKM. The CDR3, as DNA: TGTGCCAGCAGTTTATTTCAGGAAGAGACCCAGTACTTC. Its protein is CASSLFQEETQYF. Filled out from reference TRBV28 and TRBJ2-5, the complete variable domain reads DVKVTQSSRYLVKRTGEKVFLECVQDMDHENMFWYRQDPGLGLRLIYFSYDVKMKEKGDIPEGYSVSREKKERFSLILESASTNQTSMYLCASSLFQEETQYFGPGTRLLVL.

Ten or more counts support this clonotype. The rearrangement uses TRBV4-1 and TRBJ2-7; D is ambiguous. Trimming shortened V by 3 bases and J by 3 bases, and 6 bases separated the two germline ends. Germline CDR1 reads MGHRA; CDR2 reads YSYEKL. The CDR3 is 12 residues long. The CDR3 DNA reads TGCGCCAGCAGCCAGGGAATCTACGAGCAGTACTTC. Translating it yields CASSQGIYEQYF.

Many counts were recorded for this clonotype. Relative to the germline gene, one junction end is altered; a read error may explain this. The rearrangement uses TRBV5-1 and TRBJ1-1; D not resolved. The CDR3 totals 14 residues. The V gene's germline CDR1 is SGHRS and CDR2 YFSETQ. The CDR3 coding sequence is TGCGCCAGCAGCTTGTCCTCCGGAAACATTGAAGCTTTCTTT. It is translated as CASSLSSGNIEAFF.

The genes are TRBV25-1 and TRBJ2-1; D might be TRBD2 (6 bases). The CDR3 runs to 15 residues. Germline V CDR1 and CDR2: MGHDK, SYGVNS. V was cut by 3 bases and J by 7 bases, with 16 bases left in between. For the CDR3, the DNA is TGTGCCAGCAGTGATATTGGGGGGATGGGGAATGAGCAGTTCTTC. This translates into CASSDIGGMGNEQFF.

This clonotype was detected ten times or more. The V call is TRBV11-2, the J call TRBJ2-1, with D perhaps TRBD2 (5 bases). The germline V gene has CDR1 SGHAT and CDR2 FQNNGV. The CDR3 contains 15 residues. V was trimmed by 5 bases and J by 6 bases, leaving 17 bases between them. CDR3 loop: CASSIPTSPLNEQFF. In nucleotides, the CDR3 is TGTGCCAGCAGCATCCCTACTAGTCCTCTCAATGAGCAGTTCTTC.

This clonotype was observed many times. The rearrangement joins TRBV9 to TRBJ2-5; weak D call: TRBD1 (6 bases). CDR3 length equals 15 residues. V dropped 5 bases and J dropped 1 base, with 15 bases sitting between them. CDR1 SGDLS and CDR2 YYNGEE come from the germline V gene. The DNA for the CDR3 is TGTGCCAGCAGTCTACCGGGACAACTCCAAGAGACCCAGTACTTC. This translates into CASSLPGQLQETQYF.

The chain couples TRBV18 to TRBJ2-3, with D possibly matching TRBD1 (6 bases). The V and J ends lost 6 bases and 0 bases respectively, with 16 bases between them. Germline loops: CDR1 KGHSH, CDR2 LQKENI. The length of the CDR3 is 16 residues. The CDR3, as DNA: TGTGCCAGCTCTCGGCTTGGACAGATGAGCACAGATACGCAGTATTTT. As protein: CASSRLGQMSTDTQYF.

This clonotype was found many times. This chain uses TRBV10-3 with TRBJ2-1; 8 bases line up with TRBD1. J was trimmed by 11 bases and V by 6 bases; bases with no gene match: 6. In germline, CDR1 is ENHRY, CDR2 SYGVKD. The CDR3 runs to 12 residues. DNA for the CDR3: TGTGCCATCAGGGACAGGGAGTGGAAGCAGTTCTTC. It yields the protein CAIRDREWKQFF.

This clonotype was observed a few times. The J gene is TRBJ1-5, the V gene TRBV5-5, with 10 bases lining up with TRBD1. Germline loops: CDR1 SGHKS, CDR2 YYEKEE (reference sequence). V was pared by 4 bases and J by 7 bases, with 14 bases of the junction left unmatched. The CDR3 totals 17 residues. The CDR3 reads CASSPTTGQGRGQPQHF. DNA for the CDR3: TGTGCCAGCAGCCCGACCACGGGACAGGGGAGAGGACAGCCCCAGCATTTT.

This clonotype has a count of ten or more. The chain carries TRBV7-6 and TRBJ2-3, with TRBD1 matching 9 bases. CDR1 is SGHVS, CDR2 FNYEAQ, per germline. V was clipped by 4 bases and J by 4 bases; unmatched bases: 12. The CDR3 is 17 amino acids. The CDR3 DNA reads as TGTGCCAGCAGCTCATACTCCGGACAGGGGATTCCAGATACGCAGTATTTT. It translates to CASSSYSGQGIPDTQYF.

This clonotype has at least ten counts. J is TRBJ2-1 and V is TRBV6-6; tentatively, D is TRBD2 (5 bases). The CDR3 runs 12 residues. CDR1 and CDR2 (germline): MNHNY, SVGAGI (reference sequence). Trimming stripped 7 bases from V and 7 bases from J, with 11 bases between. CDR3 DNA: TGTGCCAGCACCCCTCCGGGAAATGAGCAGTTCTTC. Protein sequence: CASTPPGNEQFF.

This clonotype has more than one count but fewer than ten. A much larger clone lies a single base off, so this may be a read error. The rearrangement uses TRBV20-1 and TRBJ2-4, with 8 bases aligning to TRBD1. The length of the CDR3 is 14 residues. Germline CDR1 reads DFQATT; CDR2 reads SNEGSKA (reference sequence). In nucleotides, the CDR3 is TGCAGTGCTAGGGACAGGGTGACCAAAAACGTTCAGTACTTC. It is translated as CSARDRVTKNVQYF.

This clonotype was seen many times. CDR3 in DNA: TGCAGCGTTGAAGAACGAGAGACCCAGTACTTC. It specifies CSVEERETQYF. V gene TRBV29-1 combines with J gene TRBJ2-5; no clear D. The CDR3 is 11 residues long. With 0 bases removed from V and 4 bases from J, the gap between germline ends came to 3 bases. Germline CDR1 reads SQVTM; CDR2 reads ANQGSEA.